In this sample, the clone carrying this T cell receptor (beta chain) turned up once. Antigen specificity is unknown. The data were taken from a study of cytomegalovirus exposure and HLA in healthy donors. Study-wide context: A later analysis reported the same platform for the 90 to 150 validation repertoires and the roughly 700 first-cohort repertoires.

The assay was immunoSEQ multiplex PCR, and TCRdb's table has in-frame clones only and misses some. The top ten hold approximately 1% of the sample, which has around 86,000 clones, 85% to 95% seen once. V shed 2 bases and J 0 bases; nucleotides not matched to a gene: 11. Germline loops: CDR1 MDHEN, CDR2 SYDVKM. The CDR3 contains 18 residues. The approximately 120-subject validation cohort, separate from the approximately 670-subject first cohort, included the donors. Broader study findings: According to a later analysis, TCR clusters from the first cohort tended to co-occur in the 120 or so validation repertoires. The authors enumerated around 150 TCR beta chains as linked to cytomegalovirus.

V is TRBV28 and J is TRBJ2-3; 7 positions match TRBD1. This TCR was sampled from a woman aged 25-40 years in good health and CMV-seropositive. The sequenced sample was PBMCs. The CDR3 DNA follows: TGTGCCAGCAGTTTACAGCTCCGACAGGGCTCTAGCACAGATACGCAGTATTTT. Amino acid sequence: CASSLQLRQGSSTDTQYF.